The 25 T cell receptor beta chains listed next were all sequenced from one sample in a study of naive and memory T cell subsets. Findings of the study overall: A few larger clonotypes appeared in naive repertoires, especially CD8, possibly memory cells re-expressing CD45RA.

Their specific antigens are unknown. The beta constant-region primer was an equimolar mix of two oligonucleotides covering TRBC1 and TRBC2. Ligated cDNA was amplified by four rounds of PCR with nested alpha and beta constant-region primers and SP2. MiXCR, run by TCRdb on the UMI-ligation and nested PCR reads, gives a single entry per CDR3 protein. The sample includes over 110,000 distinct CDR3 sequences, more than 15% of them seen just once. The sequenced sample was naive CD8+ T cells from blood. These receptors were collected from a human donor in good health.

This rearrangement joins TRBV27 to TRBJ2-2; D is ambiguous. This CDR3 has 13 residues. Germline CDR1 and CDR2: MNHEY and SMNVEV (reference sequence). Deletions cut 7 bases from V and 5 bases from J, with 11 bases between. CDR3 amino acids: CASKRVETGELFF. For the CDR3, the DNA is TGTGCCAGCAAACGAGTAGAAACCGGGGAGCTGTTTTTT.

The chain links TRBV28 to TRBJ1-5; D not certain. V gave up 5 bases and J gave up 0 bases, with 11 bases separating them. There are 15 residues in the CDR3. Per the germline V gene, CDR1 is MDHEN and CDR2 is SYDVKM. This CDR3 reads CASSPVVISNQPQHF. CDR3 DNA sequence: TGTGCCAGCAGTCCGGTCGTGATTAGCAATCAGCCCCAGCATTTT.

The table lists this clonotype with a few counts. V usage is TRBV3-1 and J usage is TRBJ1-1; tentative D call: TRBD1 (5 bases). Germline V gene data show CDR1 as LGHDT and CDR2 as YNNKEL (reference sequence). The CDR3 has 14 residues. Trimming stripped 3 bases from V and 0 bases from J, with 8 bases between. The CDR3 region has the DNA TGTGCCAGCAGCCAGGCAGGGATGAACACTGAAGCTTTCTTT. It translates to CASSQAGMNTEAFF. Supplemented by reference TRBV3-1 and TRBJ1-1, the full variable domain reads DTAVSQTPKYLVTQMGNDKSIKCEQNLGHDTMYWYKQDSKKFLKIMFSYNNKELIINETVPNRFSPKSPDKAHLNLHINSLELGDSAVYFCASSQAGMNTEAFFGQGTRLTVV.

V usage is TRBV12-3 or TRBV12-4 and J usage is TRBJ2-7; D not certain. The ends were cut back, 1 base at V and 4 bases at J, with 17 bases in the middle. The CDR3 is 16 amino acids. CDR3 protein: CASSLDLGKKPYEQYF. The CDR3 DNA reads TGTGCCAGCAGTTTAGATTTGGGGAAAAAGCCATACGAGCAGTACTTC.

This clonotype came up a few times. The rearrangement uses TRBV4-1 and TRBJ2-3, with 7 nucleotides matching TRBD2. In germline, CDR1 is MGHRA, CDR2 YSYEKL. The CDR3 spans 16 residues. The junction had 6 bases not matched to a gene; V was cut back by 0 bases and J by 3 bases. The CDR3 here is CASSQEEGGPTDTQYF. The CDR3 nucleotides are TGCGCCAGCAGCCAAGAGGAGGGAGGGCCGACAGATACGCAGTATTTT.

Only a few counts were recorded for this clonotype. The chain has TRBV27 and TRBJ1-2; a weak D match, TRBD1 (5 bases). In germline, CDR1 is MNHEY, CDR2 SMNVEV (reference sequence). The CDR3 is made up of 13 amino acids. V lost 5 bases to trimming and J lost 5 bases, with 12 bases between them. CDR3 loop: CASSGGGLYGYTF. The CDR3 DNA follows: TGTGCCAGCAGTGGGGGGGGTTTGTATGGCTACACCTTC.

The chain has TRBV6-5 and TRBJ2-7; 12 nucleotides align to TRBD2. The germline V gene has CDR1 MNHEY and CDR2 SVGAGI. The CDR3 sequence is 18 residues long. The trim removed 6 bases at V and 2 bases at J, leaving 14 bases unmatched. As DNA, the CDR3 is TGTGCCAGCAGCCACACGGATATAACTAGCGGGAGGCCCTACGAGCAGTACTTC. It encodes CASSHTDITSGRPYEQYF.

This chain joins TRBV6-1 and TRBJ1-1; a possible D gene is TRBD1 (5 bases). Trimming took off 2 bases at V and 5 bases at J, with 12 bases between the two ends. In germline, CDR1 is MNHNS, CDR2 SASEGT. CDR3 size: 14 residues. CDR3 in amino acids: CASSEQGLETEAFF. The CDR3 nucleotides read TGTGCCAGCAGTGAACAGGGCTTAGAAACTGAAGCTTTCTTT.

The sample holds a few counts of this clonotype. The chain carries TRBV27 and TRBJ2-3; no firm D call. The CDR3 sequence is 11 residues long. Germline V gene sequence: CDR1 MNHEY, CDR2 SMNVEV (reference sequence). Trimming took 3 bases from V and 6 from J, leaving 4 bases between them. CDR3 nucleotides: TGTGCCAGCAGTTTCTTCGATACGCAGTATTTT. This codes for CASSFFDTQYF.

The gene calls are TRBV28 and TRBJ1-6; 7 bases align to TRBD1. CDR1 MDHEN and CDR2 SYDVKM come from the germline V gene. V was clipped by 5 bases and J by 7 bases; unmatched bases: 8. The CDR3 covers 15 residues. CDR3 loop: CASSTTGQRNSPLHF. CDR3 bases: TGTGCCAGCAGTACGACAGGGCAGAGGAATTCACCCCTCCACTTT.

A word on this clonotype: A much larger clone lies a single base off, so this may be a read error. V is TRBV27 and J is TRBJ2-1, with 10 bases fitting TRBD1. Germline lookup yields CDR1 MNHEY and CDR2 SMNVEV (reference sequence). J was trimmed by 1 base and V by 4 bases; bases with no gene match: 1. The CDR3 contains 15 residues. The DNA of the CDR3 is TGTGCCAGCAGTTCGGGACAGGGGTCCTACAATGAGCAGTTCTTC. This translates into CASSSGQGSYNEQFF.

The chain recombines TRBV5-6 with TRBJ2-7; TRBD2 is a possible D gene (5 bases). The germline V and J ends were trimmed by 0 bases and 3 bases, with 13 bases remaining between them. Germline CDR1 SGHDT, CDR2 YYEEEE. This CDR3 is 15 amino acids long. The CDR3 spells CASSLDSTRCYEQYF. The CDR3 nucleotides are TGTGCCAGCAGCTTGGATTCCACTAGATGCTACGAGCAGTACTTC.

This chain uses TRBV4-3 with TRBJ2-5, with 7 bases that match TRBD1. Trimming took 3 bases from V and 1 from J; bases not matched to a gene: 5. CDR1 and CDR2 (germline): LGHNA, YSLEER. The CDR3 extends over 15 amino acids. CDR3 protein: CASSHSTGSQETQYF. The CDR3 DNA reads TGCGCCAGCAGCCACTCGACAGGGTCCCAAGAGACCCAGTACTTC.

The genes are TRBV2 and TRBJ2-1; the D gene is possibly TRBD2 (8 bases). V shed 1 base and J shed 7 bases, with 29 bases lying between them. Looked up from germline, CDR1 is SNHLY and CDR2 is FYNNEI. The CDR3 consists of 20 residues. The CDR3 here is CASSEGEGGAGREARNEQFF. The CDR3 nucleotides read TGTGCCAGCAGTGAAGGTGAAGGGGGCGCGGGGCGGGAGGCTAGGAATGAGCAGTTCTTC.

The chain has TRBV7-9 and TRBJ1-1; D not certain. Germline lookup yields CDR1 SEHNR and CDR2 FQNEAQ (reference sequence). Trimming shortened V by 0 bases and J by 7 bases, and 6 bases separated the two germline ends. The CDR3 spans 12 residues. CDR3 loop: CASSLAPLEAFF. CDR3 nucleotides: TGTGCCAGCAGCTTAGCTCCCCTTGAAGCTTTCTTT. The full variable domain, in which reference TRBV7-9 and TRBJ1-1 provide the parts outside the CDR3, is DTGVSQNPRHKITKRGQNVTFRCDPISEHNRLYWYRQTLGQGPEFLTYFQNEAQLEKSRLLSDRFSAERPKGSFSTLEIQRTEQGDSAMYLCASSLAPLEAFFGQGTRLTVV.

This clonotype showed up just a few times. The genes are TRBV4-1 and TRBJ2-1; D not resolved. From germline, CDR1 is MGHRA and CDR2 YSYEKL. The V gene lost 0 bases and the J gene lost 0 bases, with 9 bases spanning the gap. This CDR3 is 16 amino acids long. The CDR3 bases are TGCGCCAGCAGCCAAGAAGAGGAGCTCTCCTACAATGAGCAGTTCTTC. Its translation: CASSQEEELSYNEQFF.

V usage is TRBV10-3 and J usage is TRBJ1-1; D is possibly TRBD1 (6 bases). V gave up 2 bases and J gave up 4 bases, with 11 bases separating them. The CDR3 contains 14 residues. Germline V CDR1 and CDR2: ENHRY, SYGVKD. CDR3 protein: CAISERGKGTEAFF. CDR3 in DNA: TGTGCCATCAGTGAGAGGGGGAAGGGCACTGAAGCTTTCTTT.

This clonotype was counted between two and nine times. This chain links TRBV6-6 with TRBJ2-5; the match to TRBD1 covers 9 bases. Germline CDR1 MNHNY, CDR2 SVGAGI (reference sequence). The length of the CDR3 is 14 residues. The V and J ends lost 6 bases and 3 bases, in that order; junction bases with no gene match: 5. The CDR3 sequence is CASRSQGAKETQYF. DNA of the CDR3: TGTGCCAGCAGATCACAGGGGGCCAAAGAGACCCAGTACTTC.

This clonotype showed up just a few times. J is TRBJ2-7 and V is TRBV5-1; tentative D call: TRBD1 (5 bases). This CDR3 region has 14 residues. The germline V gene has CDR1 SGHRS and CDR2 YFSETQ. Trimming stripped 0 bases from V and 1 base from J, with 8 bases between. In DNA, the CDR3 is TGCGCCAGCAGCTTGGACAGGTTTTCCTACGAGCAGTACTTC. Its protein is CASSLDRFSYEQYF.

The chain couples TRBV20-1 to TRBJ2-2; the D gene is possibly TRBD2 (5 bases). CDR3 length equals 15 residues. The germline gives CDR1 DFQATT, CDR2 SNEGSKA (reference sequence). With 5 bases removed from V and 2 bases from J, the gap between germline ends came to 15 bases. The CDR3 loop is CSASPDFTNTGELFF. CDR3 nucleotides: TGCAGTGCTTCGCCGGACTTCACAAACACCGGGGAGCTGTTTTTT.

This chain uses TRBV28 with TRBJ1-1, with 7 positions matching TRBD1. The V segment lost 7 bases and the J segment 3 bases; nucleotides outside the gene matches: 11. From germline, CDR1 is MDHEN and CDR2 SYDVKM. The CDR3 loop spans 15 amino acids. CDR3 DNA sequence: TGTGCCAGCAAAAAAGGGGGCATCTGGGACACTGAAGCTTTCTTT. It translates to CASKKGGIWDTEAFF.

The chain employs TRBV19 and TRBJ2-1; weak D call: TRBD1 (5 bases). This CDR3 contains 13 residues. The germline CDR1 and CDR2 sequences are LNHDA and SQIVND (reference sequence). The V and J ends lost 5 bases and 8 bases respectively, with 13 bases between them. The CDR3 protein is CASSPTPGHEQFF. The CDR3 region has the DNA TGTGCCAGTAGTCCTACCCCAGGGCATGAGCAGTTCTTC.

This clonotype has ten or more counts. The chain carries TRBV5-1 and TRBJ1-2; 8 bases match TRBD1. This CDR3 has 15 amino acids. Germline CDR1 SGHRS, CDR2 YFSETQ. J was trimmed by 4 bases and V by 0 bases; bases with no gene match: 5. Written as DNA, the CDR3 is TGCGCCAGCAGCTTGGCCACGGGACAGGCCTATGGCTACACCTTC. This sequence encodes CASSLATGQAYGYTF.

A few counts support this clonotype. The V call is TRBV28, the J call TRBJ1-1, with D unresolved. Germline V gene lookup returns CDR1 MDHEN and CDR2 SYDVKM. This CDR3 is built from 14 residues. V shed 4 bases and J shed 6 bases, with 15 bases lying between them. The CDR3, as DNA: TGTGCCAGCAGTTACCCACGGGAGGTCCCTGAAGCTTTCTTT. As protein: CASSYPREVPEAFF.

The chain carries TRBV6-6 and TRBJ2-1; unclear D gene. The CDR3 consists of 12 residues. Germline values: CDR1 MNHNY, CDR2 SVGAGI (reference sequence). The ends were cut back, 6 bases at V and 8 bases at J, with 11 bases in the middle. The CDR3 loop is CASSHRLDEQFF. The CDR3 coding sequence is TGTGCCAGCAGCCACAGATTAGATGAGCAGTTCTTC.